The 14 T cell receptor beta chains below all came from one sample that was sequenced in a study of blood T cell repertoires in COVID-19. TCRdb's table, derived via immunoSEQ multiplex PCR, lists solely in-frame clones and lacks some. This table has hundreds of thousands of clones, roughly nine tenths appearing once. Sequencing was done on a sample of peripheral blood. These receptors originate from a woman aged 18-29 years who had recovered from COVID-19.

The rearrangement joins TRBV5-1 to TRBJ2-3; TRBD2 matches 13 bases. The germline gives CDR1 SGHRS, CDR2 YFSETQ. V shed 0 bases, J shed 5 bases, and the junction held 9 bases outside the gene matches. The CDR3 runs 18 residues. Written as DNA, the CDR3 is TGCGCCAGCAGCTTGGGCGGGACTAGCGGGGATCTACTAGATACGCAGTATTTT. It specifies CASSLGGTSGDLLDTQYF.

The CDR3 spells CASSPPGTGNTGELFF. The CDR3 nucleotides are TGTGCCAGCAGCCCGCCCGGGACAGGGAACACCGGGGAGCTGTTTTTT. This chain connects TRBV5-6 to TRBJ2-2; 8 bases line up with TRBD1. Germline V gene sequence: CDR1 SGHDT, CDR2 YYEEEE. V was clipped by 4 bases and J by 1 base; unmatched bases: 6. The CDR3 runs to 16 residues.

The genes are TRBV13 and TRBJ2-5, with a tentative D call TRBD1 (5 bases). The CDR3 runs 14 residues. Trimming cost V 3 bases and J 3 bases, with 11 bases left between them. CDR1 is PRHDT, CDR2 FYEKMQ, per germline (reference sequence). The CDR3 region has the DNA TGTGCCAGCAGCTTCGGACACCTCAAAGAGACCCAGTACTTC. It codes for CASSFGHLKETQYF.

V gene TRBV25-1 combines with J gene TRBJ2-7, with a possible D match to TRBD1 (5 bases). V was pared by 3 bases and J by 3 bases, with 9 bases between. Per germline, CDR1 MGHDK and CDR2 SYGVNS. CDR3 length: 13 amino acids. The CDR3 DNA is TGTGCCAGCAGTGATCCCGACAGCTACGAGCAGTACTTC. Its translation is CASSDPDSYEQYF.

V gene TRBV28 combines with J gene TRBJ2-7; 8 bases match TRBD2. The length of the CDR3 is 13 residues. Germline loops: CDR1 MDHEN, CDR2 SYDVKM. V lost 3 bases and J lost 4; bases outside the gene matches: 2. CDR3 bases: TGTGCCAGCAGTTTGACTAGCGCTTACGAGCAGTACTTC. It encodes CASSLTSAYEQYF. Based on the CDR3 plus reference TRBV28 and TRBJ2-7, the full variable domain is DVKVTQSSRYLVKRTGEKVFLECVQDMDHENMFWYRQDPGLGLRLIYFSYDVKMKEKGDIPEGYSVSREKKERFSLILESASTNQTSMYLCASSLTSAYEQYFGPGTRLTVT.

V gene TRBV29-1 combines with J gene TRBJ2-7; tentative D call: TRBD1 (5 bases). V was trimmed by 2 bases and J by 5 bases, leaving 13 bases between them. From germline, CDR1 is SQVTM and CDR2 ANQGSEA. CDR3 size: 13 residues. CDR3 sequence: CSVESGINHEQYF. Here the CDR3 DNA reads TGCAGCGTTGAATCAGGGATTAACCACGAGCAGTACTTC.

This clone was seen a handful of times. V usage is TRBV4-2 and J usage is TRBJ2-7, with TRBD1 as a possible D gene (5 bases). V dropped 0 bases and J dropped 4 bases, with 13 bases sitting between them. Germline V CDR1 and CDR2: LGHNA, YNFKEQ. The CDR3 is 15 residues long. CDR3 DNA: TGTGCCAGCAGCCAAGAAAAGGACATAAGTTACGAGCAGTACTTC. Amino acid sequence: CASSQEKDISYEQYF.

The chain carries TRBV14 and TRBJ2-7, with D tentatively TRBD2 (6 bases). CDR1 and CDR2 from the germline V gene are SGHDN and FVKESK. V shed 4 bases and J shed 7 bases, with 14 bases lying between them. The CDR3 runs 13 residues. The CDR3 spells CASSPGLSREQYF. CDR3 sequence (DNA): TGTGCCAGCAGCCCGGGACTCAGCAGGGAGCAGTACTTC. Together with reference TRBV14 and TRBJ2-7, the CDR3 gives the full variable domain: EAGVTQFPSHSVIEKGQTVTLRCDPISGHDNLYWYRRVMGKEIKFLLHFVKESKQDESGMPNNRFLAERTGGTYSTLKVQPAELEDSGVYFCASSPGLSREQYFGPGTRLTVT.

The chain has TRBV29-1 and TRBJ2-1, with 8 bases fitting TRBD2. Germline V gene data show CDR1 as SQVTM and CDR2 as ANQGSEA. V shed 8 bases, J shed 9 bases, and the junction held 9 bases outside the gene matches. The CDR3 has 12 amino acids. The CDR3 coding sequence is TGCAGCTTGGGCGGGACTAGTCGTGAGCAGTTCTTC. This codes for CSLGGTSREQFF.

This clone was counted only a few times. The V and J genes are TRBV7-6 and TRBJ2-1, with 7 bases aligning to TRBD1. The trim removed 5 bases at V and 7 bases at J, leaving 11 bases unmatched. The CDR3 length is 15 residues. Germline V gives CDR1 SGHVS, CDR2 FNYEAQ. The CDR3 reads CASSLGQALINEQFF. As DNA, the CDR3 is TGTGCCAGCAGCCTCGGACAGGCTCTCATTAATGAGCAGTTCTTC.

V gene TRBV7-2 combines with J gene TRBJ2-1, with TRBD2 matching over 14 bases. J lost 7 bases, V lost 1 base, and 0 bases had no gene match. This CDR3 is 15 amino acids long. Germline V gene sequence: CDR1 SGHTA, CDR2 FQGNSA. CDR3 bases: TGTGCCAGCAGCTTAGGGACTAGCGGGAGGAATGAGCAGTTCTTC. Translation gives CASSLGTSGRNEQFF.

The rearrangement uses TRBV29-1 and TRBJ1-1; 10 bases align to TRBD1. V shed 5 bases and J 5 bases; nucleotides not matched to a gene: 5. The CDR3 is 13 amino acids. Germline V gene lookup returns CDR1 SQVTM and CDR2 ANQGSEA. Here the CDR3 DNA reads TGCAGCGTTTGCGGACAGGGGGGGACTGAAGCTTTCTTT. Its protein product is CSVCGQGGTEAFF.

The rearrangement links TRBV7-2 to TRBJ2-2; D is unresolved. V was trimmed by 5 bases and J by 1 base, leaving 14 bases between them. The germline gives CDR1 SGHTA, CDR2 FQGNSA. The CDR3 sequence is 16 residues long. The CDR3 here is CASSRAPQKNTGELFF. In DNA, the CDR3 is TGTGCCAGCAGCCGTGCCCCACAGAAGAACACCGGGGAGCTGTTTTTT.

The rearrangement joins TRBV4-3 to TRBJ2-4, with TRBD1 as a possible D gene (5 bases). This CDR3 has 15 residues. CDR1 and CDR2 (germline): LGHNA, YSLEER. The V end was cut by 0 bases, the J end by 8 bases, with 14 bases between. The CDR3 DNA sequence: TGCGCCAGCAGCCAAGAGTATCTAGGGGTGGACATTCAGTACTTC. Translating it yields CASSQEYLGVDIQYF.